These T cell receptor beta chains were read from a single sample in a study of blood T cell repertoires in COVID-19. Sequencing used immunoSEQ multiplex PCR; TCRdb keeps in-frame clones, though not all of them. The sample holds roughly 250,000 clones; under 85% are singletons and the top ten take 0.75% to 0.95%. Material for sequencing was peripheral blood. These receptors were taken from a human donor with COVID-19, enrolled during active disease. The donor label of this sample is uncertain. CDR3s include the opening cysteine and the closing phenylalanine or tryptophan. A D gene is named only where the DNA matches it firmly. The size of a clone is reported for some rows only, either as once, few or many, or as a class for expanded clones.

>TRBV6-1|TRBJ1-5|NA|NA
CASSEPYGGSNQPQHF
TGTGCCAGCAGTGAACCGTATGGGGGGAGCAATCAGCCCCAGCATTTT
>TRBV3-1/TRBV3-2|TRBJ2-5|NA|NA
CASSQNVGGRQETQYF
TGTGCCAGCAGCCAAAACGTGGGGGGACGCCAAGAGACCCAGTACTTC
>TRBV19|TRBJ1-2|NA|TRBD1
CASSPSQGAIYGYTF
TGTGCCAGTAGTCCCTCACAGGGGGCTATCTATGGCTACACCTTC
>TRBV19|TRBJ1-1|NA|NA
CASSIADGGRTEAFF
TGTGCCAGTAGTATAGCCGACGGGGGTCGGACTGAAGCTTTCTTT
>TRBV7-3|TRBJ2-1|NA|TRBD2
CASSRNIAGSNEQFF
TGTGCCAGCAGCCGAAATATAGCGGGATCGAATGAGCAGTTCTTC
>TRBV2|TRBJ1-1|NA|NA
CASRTLQGLPQEAFF
TGTGCCAGCAGGACCCTACAGGGATTACCTCAAGAAGCTTTCTTT
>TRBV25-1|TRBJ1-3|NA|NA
CASSDQGLLSGNTIYF
TGTGCCAGCAGTGACCAGGGCCTCCTCTCTGGAAACACCATATATTTT
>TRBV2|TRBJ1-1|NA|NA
CASSEVRVAFF
TGTGCCAGCAGTGAGGTGAGAGTAGCTTTCTTT
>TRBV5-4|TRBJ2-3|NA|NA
CASSLGRTSTDTQYF
TGTGCCAGCAGCTTGGGCAGGACTAGCACAGATACGCAGTATTTT
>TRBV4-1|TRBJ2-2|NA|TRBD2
CASSQGLAIMRGELFF
TGCGCCAGCAGCCAGGGACTAGCGATTATGCGCGGGGAGCTGTTTTTT
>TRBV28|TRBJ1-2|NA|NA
CASSDSPTNYGYTF
TGTGCCAGCAGTGACAGTCCTACTAACTATGGCTACACCTTC
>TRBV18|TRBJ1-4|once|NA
CATSGSMPTNEKLFF
TGTGCCACCTCAGGGAGCATGCCCACTAATGAAAAACTGTTTTTT
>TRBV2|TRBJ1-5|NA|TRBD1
CASSRDRGRDQPQHF
TGTGCCAGCAGCAGGGACAGGGGGCGAGATCAGCCCCAGCATTTT
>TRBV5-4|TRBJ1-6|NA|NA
CASSLGGGDSPLHF
TGTGCCAGCAGCTTGGGAGGGGGGGATTCACCCCTCCACTTT
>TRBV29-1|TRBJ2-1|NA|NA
CSGRQYNEQFF
TGCAGCGGCAGACAGTACAATGAGCAGTTCTTC
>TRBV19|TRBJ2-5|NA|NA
CASSIVASETQYF
TGTGCCAGTAGTATAGTGGCTTCTGAGACCCAGTACTTC
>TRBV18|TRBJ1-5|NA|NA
CASSPFQVTANQPQHF
TGTGCCAGCTCACCATTCCAGGTTACCGCTAATCAGCCCCAGCATTTT
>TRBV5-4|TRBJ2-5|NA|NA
CASSSPPKETQYF
TGTGCCAGCAGCTCCCCCCCTAAAGAGACCCAGTACTTC
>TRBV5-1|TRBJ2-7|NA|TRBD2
CASSLLSGSPHEQYF
TGCGCCAGCAGCTTGTTGAGCGGGAGCCCCCACGAGCAGTACTTC
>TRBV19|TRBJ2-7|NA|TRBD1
CASKADRGRNEQYF
TGTGCCAGTAAGGCGGACAGGGGAAGAAACGAGCAGTACTTC
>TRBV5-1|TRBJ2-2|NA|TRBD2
CASSWSGTSGTEGGELFF
TGCGCCAGCAGCTGGTCCGGGACTAGCGGGACGGAGGGCGGGGAGCTGTTTTTT
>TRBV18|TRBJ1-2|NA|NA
CASSPGLYGYTF
TGTGCCAGCTCACCCGGTCTTTATGGCTACACCTTC
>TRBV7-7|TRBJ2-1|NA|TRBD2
CASGTGLAGGNEQFF
TGTGCTAGCGGGACCGGACTAGCGGGAGGTAATGAGCAGTTCTTC
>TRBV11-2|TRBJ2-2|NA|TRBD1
CASSLGRGFGELFF
TGTGCCAGCAGCTTGGGCAGGGGGTTTGGGGAGCTGTTTTTT
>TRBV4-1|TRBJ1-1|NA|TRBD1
CASSRGQGASGTEAFF
TGCGCCAGCAGCCGCGGACAGGGGGCAAGCGGCACTGAAGCTTTCTTT
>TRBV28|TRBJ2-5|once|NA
CASSSTGFQETQYF
TGTGCCAGCAGTTCAACAGGATTCCAAGAGACCCAGTACTTC